This TCR beta chain was identified in a study of blood T cells in healthy people across ages. The second PCR ran about 6 to 11 cycles with a sample-barcoded 5' primer and J-beta primers. Each CDR3 protein gets one entry after TCRdb re-called the 5' RACE reads with MiXCR. The sample holds about 1.4 million distinct CDR3 sequences, almost 60% seen once. Study-level findings and limits: Naive T cell percentage strongly correlated with TCR beta diversity.

Concerning this clonotype itself: Its specificity is unknown.

The donors, aged about 6 to 90, were healthy Caucasians from Russia. Each donor gave 9.5 to 10 milliliters of peripheral blood. Germline CDR1 is MNHEY and CDR2 is SVGAGI. V lost 0 bases and J lost 8; bases outside the gene matches: 7. The CDR3 length is 16 residues. V is TRBV6-5 and J is TRBJ2-1, with 10 bases matching TRBD2. Material for sequencing was blood. This TCR derives from a man aged 18 to 35 in good health. The CDR3 nucleotides read TGTGCCAGCAGTTACTCGTCTAGCGGGAGCGGAGATGAGCAGTTCTTC. Translation gives CASSYSSSGSGDEQFF.